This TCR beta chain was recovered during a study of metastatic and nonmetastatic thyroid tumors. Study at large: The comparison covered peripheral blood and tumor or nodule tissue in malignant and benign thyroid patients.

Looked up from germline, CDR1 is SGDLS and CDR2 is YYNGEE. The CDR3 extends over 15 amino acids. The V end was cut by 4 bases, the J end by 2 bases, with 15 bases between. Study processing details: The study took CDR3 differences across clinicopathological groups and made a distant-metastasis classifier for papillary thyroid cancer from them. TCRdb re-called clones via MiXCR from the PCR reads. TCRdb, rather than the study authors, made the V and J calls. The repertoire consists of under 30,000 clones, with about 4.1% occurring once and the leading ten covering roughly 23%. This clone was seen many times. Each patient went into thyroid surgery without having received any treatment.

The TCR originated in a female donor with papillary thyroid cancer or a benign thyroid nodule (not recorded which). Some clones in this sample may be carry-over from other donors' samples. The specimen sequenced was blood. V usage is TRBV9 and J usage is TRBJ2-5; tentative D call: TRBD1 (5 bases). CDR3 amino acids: CASSPPREGQETQYF. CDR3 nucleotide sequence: TGTGCCAGCAGCCCTCCCAGGGAAGGACAAGAGACCCAGTACTTC.